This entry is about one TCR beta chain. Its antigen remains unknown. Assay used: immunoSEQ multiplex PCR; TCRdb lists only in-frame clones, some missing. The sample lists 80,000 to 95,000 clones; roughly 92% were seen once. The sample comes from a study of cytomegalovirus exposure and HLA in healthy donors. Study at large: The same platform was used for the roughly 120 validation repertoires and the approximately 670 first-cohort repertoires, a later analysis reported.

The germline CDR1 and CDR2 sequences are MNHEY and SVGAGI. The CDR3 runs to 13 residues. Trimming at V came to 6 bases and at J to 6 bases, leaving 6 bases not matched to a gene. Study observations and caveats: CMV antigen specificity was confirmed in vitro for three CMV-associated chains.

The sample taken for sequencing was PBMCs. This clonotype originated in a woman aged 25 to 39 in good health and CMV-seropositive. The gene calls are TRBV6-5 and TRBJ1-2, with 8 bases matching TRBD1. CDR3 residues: CASRPGTGHGYTF. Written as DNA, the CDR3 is TGTGCCAGCAGGCCAGGGACAGGTCATGGCTACACCTTC.